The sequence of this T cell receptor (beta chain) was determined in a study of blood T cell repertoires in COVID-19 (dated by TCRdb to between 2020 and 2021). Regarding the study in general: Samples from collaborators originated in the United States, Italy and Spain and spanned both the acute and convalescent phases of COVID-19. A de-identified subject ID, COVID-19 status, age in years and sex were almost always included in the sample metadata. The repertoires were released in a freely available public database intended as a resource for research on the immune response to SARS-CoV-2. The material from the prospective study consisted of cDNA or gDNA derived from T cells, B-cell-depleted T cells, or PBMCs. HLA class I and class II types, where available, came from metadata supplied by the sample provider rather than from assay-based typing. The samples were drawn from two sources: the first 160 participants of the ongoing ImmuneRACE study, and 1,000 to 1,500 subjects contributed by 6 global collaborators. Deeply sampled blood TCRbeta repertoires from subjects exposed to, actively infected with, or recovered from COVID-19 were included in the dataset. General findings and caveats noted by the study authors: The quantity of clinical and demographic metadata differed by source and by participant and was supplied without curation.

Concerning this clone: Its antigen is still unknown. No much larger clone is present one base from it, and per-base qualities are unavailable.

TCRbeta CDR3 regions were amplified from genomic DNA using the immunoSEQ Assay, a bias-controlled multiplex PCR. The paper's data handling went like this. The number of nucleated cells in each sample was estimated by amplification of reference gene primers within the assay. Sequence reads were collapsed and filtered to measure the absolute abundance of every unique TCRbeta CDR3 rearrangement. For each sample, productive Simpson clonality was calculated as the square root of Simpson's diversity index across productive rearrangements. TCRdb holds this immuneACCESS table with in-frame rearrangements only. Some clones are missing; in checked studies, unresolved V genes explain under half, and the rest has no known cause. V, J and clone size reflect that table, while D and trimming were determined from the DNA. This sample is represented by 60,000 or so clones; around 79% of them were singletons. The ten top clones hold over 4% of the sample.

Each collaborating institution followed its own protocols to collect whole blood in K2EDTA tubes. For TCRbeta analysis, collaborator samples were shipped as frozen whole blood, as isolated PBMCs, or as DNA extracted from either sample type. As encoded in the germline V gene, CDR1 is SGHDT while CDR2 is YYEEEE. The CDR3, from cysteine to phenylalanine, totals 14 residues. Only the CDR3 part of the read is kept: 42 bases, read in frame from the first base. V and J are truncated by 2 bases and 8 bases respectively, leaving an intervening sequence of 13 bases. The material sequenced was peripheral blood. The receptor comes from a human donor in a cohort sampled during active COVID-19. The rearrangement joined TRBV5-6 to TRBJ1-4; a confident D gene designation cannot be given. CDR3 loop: CASSFRGTGEKLFF. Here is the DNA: TGTGCCAGCAGCTTCCGGGGAACCGGGGAAAAACTGTTTTTT.